These 14 T cell receptor beta chains were all obtained from the same sample, sequenced in a study of beta chain features in type 1 diabetes. General observations from the study: There was a moderate but significant shortening of TCRB CDR3s in all four CD4+ subsets of Type 1 diabetes patients.

The investigators reverse transcribed all of the isolated RNA, so they sequenced expressed TCRB transcripts. Here immunoSEQ multiplex PCR was the method, and the copy in TCRdb shows in-frame clones only, minus some. Seen here are under 400,000 clones, about 12% observed once, and the top ten hold roughly 0.0097%. No antigen has been identified for these receptors. Material: naive CD4+ T cells from blood. The receptors stem from a woman under 30 with type 1 diabetes.

This clone was counted a few times. The J gene is TRBJ2-5, the V gene TRBV9; tentatively, D is TRBD2 (6 bases). Trimming removed 1 base at V and 4 bases at J, with 11 bases between. Germline lookup yields CDR1 SGDLS and CDR2 YYNGEE. CDR3 size: 14 residues. CDR3 residues: CASSVWAGGETQYF. The CDR3 nucleotides are TGTGCCAGCAGCGTATGGGCCGGGGGAGAGACCCAGTACTTC.

This chain uses TRBV19 with TRBJ1-2; no clear D gene. Germline CDR1 is LNHDA and CDR2 is SQIVND (reference sequence). V was pared by 7 bases and J by 1 base, with 16 bases between. The CDR3 length is 15 residues. CDR3 sequence (DNA): TGTGCCAGTACCTTTGACTCAGATGATAACTATGGCTACACCTTC. Amino acid sequence: CASTFDSDDNYGYTF.

The chain carries TRBV5-1 and TRBJ1-6; D remains ambiguous. The V end was cut by 4 bases, the J end by 12 bases, with 11 bases between. The germline gives CDR1 SGHRS, CDR2 YFSETQ. The CDR3 consists of 12 residues. CDR3 DNA: TGCGCCAGCAGCCTTGCAGAGGGACCCCTCCACTTT. It translates to CASSLAEGPLHF.

Comment on this clone: One junction end does not reproduce the germline sequence, and a read error may be involved. The chain has TRBV7-9 and TRBJ2-7, with TRBD1 matching over 9 bases. This CDR3 spans 13 amino acids. Germline CDR1 reads SEHNR; CDR2 reads FQNEAQ (reference sequence). CDR3 sequence: CASGLRGQGEQYF. The CDR3, as DNA: TGTGCCAGCGGCTTAAGGGGACAGGGCGAGCAGTACTTC.

The sample holds a few counts of this clone. V is TRBV29-1 and J is TRBJ1-2, with TRBD1 matching over 7 bases. The germline CDR1 and CDR2 sequences are SQVTM and ANQGSEA. This CDR3 is 14 amino acids long. Germline trimming cut 8 bases from V and 0 bases from J; bases unmatched to any gene: 9. In DNA, the CDR3 is TGCAGCATTTCGGGACAGAGAGCTAACTATGGCTACACCTTC. Translating gives CSISGQRANYGYTF.

CDR3 loop: CASSLSPAGFIGELFF. The CDR3 DNA reads as TGTGCCAGCAGTTTATCTCCAGCGGGGTTCATCGGGGAGCTGTTTTTT. The rearrangement joins TRBV27 to TRBJ2-2; TRBD2 matches at 7 bases. The CDR3 has 16 amino acids. Per the germline V gene, CDR1 is MNHEY and CDR2 is SMNVEV (reference sequence). The V and J ends lost 0 bases and 7 bases, in that order; junction bases with no gene match: 8.

CDR3: CASSQAGTKTYEQYF. The CDR3 DNA is TGCGCCAGCAGCCAAGCCGGGACTAAAACCTACGAGCAGTACTTC. The chain combines TRBV4-1 with TRBJ2-7, with 7 nucleotides matching TRBD2. Germline-derived CDR1 and CDR2 are MGHRA and YSYEKL. Unmatched junction bases numbered 5, after V lost 1 base and J lost 2 bases. This CDR3 is 15 amino acids long.

This chain uses TRBV6-4 with TRBJ2-2, with D possibly being TRBD1 (6 bases). The CDR3 is 16 amino acids. CDR1 MRHNA and CDR2 SNTAGT come from the germline V gene. Trimming left V 3 bases short and J 2 bases short, with 13 bases between. The CDR3 loop reads CASSDRQGPNTGELFF. CDR3 sequence (DNA): TGTGCCAGCAGTGATCGTCAGGGGCCTAACACCGGGGAGCTGTTTTTT.

This clone has a handful of counts. At the DNA level, this CDR3 is encoded by other sequences in the same sample as well. The chain recombines TRBV5-1 with TRBJ1-1; possibly TRBD1 for D (6 bases). The CDR3 extends over 12 amino acids. V was shortened by 1 base and J by 5 bases, with 6 bases between the two germline ends. Germline V gene lookup returns CDR1 SGHRS and CDR2 YFSETQ. Here the CDR3 reads CASSLRGTEAFF. CDR3 sequence (DNA): TGCGCCAGCAGCTTGAGGGGGACTGAAGCTTTCTTT.

In this sample, this clone turned up a few times. The chain joins TRBV30 to TRBJ2-3; no clear D. Germline V gives CDR1 GTSNPN, CDR2 SVGIG (reference sequence). The length of the CDR3 is 14 residues. V was pared by 6 bases and J by 1 base, with 14 bases between. The CDR3 bases are TGTGCCTGCCTCCCTCCCGGAGGCACAGATACGCAGTATTTT. Its protein is CACLPPGGTDTQYF.

This clone was recorded a few times. This chain connects TRBV18 to TRBJ1-2; the match to TRBD1 covers 8 bases. After removal of 0 bases from V and 14 bases from J, the junction contained 8 bases not matched to a gene. Germline assignment: CDR1 KGHSH and CDR2 LQKENI. The CDR3 consists of 13 residues. CDR3 nucleotide sequence: TGTGCCAGCTCACCACCGGGACAGGAGGAGTGGACCTTC. This sequence encodes CASSPPGQEEWTF.

This clone was observed a few times. J is TRBJ1-5 and V is TRBV28; D remains unclear. V was shortened by 6 bases and J by 8 bases, with 17 bases between the two germline ends. Looked up from germline, CDR1 is MDHEN and CDR2 is SYDVKM. The CDR3 has 14 amino acids. CDR3 sequence reads: CASSPPSWAEPQHF. DNA of the CDR3: TGTGCCAGCAGCCCTCCCAGTTGGGCAGAGCCCCAGCATTTT.

This clone was seen a few times. The rearrangement links TRBV19 to TRBJ2-7; D may be TRBD1 (7 bases). Germline lookup yields CDR1 LNHDA and CDR2 SQIVND (reference sequence). The CDR3 contains 15 residues. The V gene lost 3 bases and the J gene lost 3 bases, with 15 bases spanning the gap. CDR3: CASSIGGQRNYEQYF. Here the CDR3 DNA reads TGTGCCAGTAGTATCGGGGGACAGAGAAACTACGAGCAGTACTTC.

This clone was picked up a small number of times. J is TRBJ2-1 and V is TRBV6-6, with TRBD2 identical over 9 bases. The CDR3 is made up of 14 amino acids. V gave up 3 bases and J gave up 7 bases; unmatched junction bases: 4. The V gene's germline CDR1 is MNHNY and CDR2 SVGAGI (reference sequence). The CDR3, as DNA: TGTGCCAGCAGTTATAGCGGGAGTACGAATGAGCAGTTCTTC. Its translation is CASSYSGSTNEQFF.